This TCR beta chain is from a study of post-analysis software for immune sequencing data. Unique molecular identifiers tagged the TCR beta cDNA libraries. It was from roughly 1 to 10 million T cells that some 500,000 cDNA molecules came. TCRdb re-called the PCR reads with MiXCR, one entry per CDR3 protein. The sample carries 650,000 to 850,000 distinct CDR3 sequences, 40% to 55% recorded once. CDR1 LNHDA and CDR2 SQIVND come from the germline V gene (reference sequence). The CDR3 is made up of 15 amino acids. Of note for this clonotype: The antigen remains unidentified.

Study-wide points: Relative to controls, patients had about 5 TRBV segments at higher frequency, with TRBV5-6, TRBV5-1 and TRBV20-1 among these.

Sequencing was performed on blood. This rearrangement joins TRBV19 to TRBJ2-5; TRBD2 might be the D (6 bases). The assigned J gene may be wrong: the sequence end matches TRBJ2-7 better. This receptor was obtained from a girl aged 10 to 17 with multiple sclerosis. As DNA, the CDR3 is TGTGCCAGTAGTATAGTAGCGGAAGAGCTTGACGAGCAGTACTTC. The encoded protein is CASSIVAEELDEQYF.